Below are 5 T cell receptor beta chains sequenced from a single sample in a study of T cells after yellow fever vaccination. TCRdb re-called the 5' RACE reads with MiXCR, one entry per CDR3 protein. The table has roughly 190,000 distinct CDR3 sequences, 11% seen once. This specimen consisted of CD8+ T cells sorted from PBMCs, obtained 15 days after the yellow fever booster vaccination. All receptors come from a man aged 18 to 29 who received the YFV17D yellow fever vaccine.

In this sample, this clonotype turned up many times. The chain uses TRBV28 and TRBJ1-1, with TRBD1 matching 8 bases. Germline values: CDR1 MDHEN, CDR2 SYDVKM. The CDR3 contains 19 residues. The ends lost 5 bases at V and 6 bases at J; junction bases unmatched: 23. This chain's CDR3 is CASSPPRTLGQGGGSEAFF. CDR3 in DNA: TGTGCCAGCAGTCCGCCAAGGACCCTCGGACAGGGAGGGGGATCTGAAGCTTTCTTT.

CDR3 nucleotides: TGTGCCAGCAGTTACTCGACGACTGACTCCTACAATGAGCAGTTCTTC. This sequence encodes CASSYSTTDSYNEQFF. The V and J genes are TRBV6-2 or TRBV6-3 and TRBJ2-1, with unresolved D. V was trimmed by 0 bases and J by 0 bases, leaving 9 bases between them. This CDR3 comprises 16 residues. From germline, CDR1 is MNHEY and CDR2 SVGEGT.

This sequence joins TRBV6-2 or TRBV6-3 and TRBJ1-5, with 8 bases aligning to TRBD1. CDR1 is MNHEY, CDR2 SVGEGT, per germline. Trimming took 2 bases from V and 6 from J; bases not matched to a gene: 12. CDR3 length: 17 residues. CDR3 in amino acids: CASSYTFGQGPVQPQHF. DNA for the CDR3: TGTGCCAGCAGTTACACCTTCGGACAGGGCCCCGTTCAGCCCCAGCATTTT.

This clonotype was observed a few times. This chain uses TRBV20-1 with TRBJ1-1; D call uncertain. V dropped 5 bases and J dropped 13 bases, with 14 bases sitting between them. CDR3 size: 10 residues. The germline V gene encodes CDR1 DFQATT and CDR2 SNEGSKA (reference sequence). The CDR3, as DNA: TGCAGTGCTCATACCGGTGTTGATTTCTTT. Translated, it gives CSAHTGVDFF.

This clonotype appeared a few times. J is TRBJ1-5 and V is TRBV7-2, with a possible D match to TRBD1 (6 bases). This CDR3 has 16 residues. Between the trimmed V and J ends, which lost 5 bases and 0 bases, there was a span of 14 bases. Germline CDR1 SGHTA, CDR2 FQGNSA. The CDR3 coding sequence is TGTGCCAGCAGCGTACAGGGTCCCTATAGCAATCAGCCCCAGCATTTT. Its translation: CASSVQGPYSNQPQHF.